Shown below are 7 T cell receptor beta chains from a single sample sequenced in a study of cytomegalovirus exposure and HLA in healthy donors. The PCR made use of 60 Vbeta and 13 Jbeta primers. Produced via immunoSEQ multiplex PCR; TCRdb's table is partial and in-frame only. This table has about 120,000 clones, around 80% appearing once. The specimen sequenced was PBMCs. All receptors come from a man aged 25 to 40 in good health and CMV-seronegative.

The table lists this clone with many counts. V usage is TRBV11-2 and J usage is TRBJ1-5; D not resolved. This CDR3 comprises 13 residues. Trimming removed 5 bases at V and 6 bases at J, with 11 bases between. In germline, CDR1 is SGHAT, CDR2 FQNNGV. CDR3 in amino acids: CASSPEVGQPQHF. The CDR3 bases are TGTGCCAGCAGCCCAGAGGTGGGTCAGCCCCAGCATTTT.

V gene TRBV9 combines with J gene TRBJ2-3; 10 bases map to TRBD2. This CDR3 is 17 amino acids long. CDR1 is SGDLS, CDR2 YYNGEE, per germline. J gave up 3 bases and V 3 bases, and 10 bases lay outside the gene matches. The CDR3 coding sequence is TGTGCCAGCAGCGACATAAGCGGGGGGGCTTCGACAGATACGCAGTATTTT. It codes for CASSDISGGASTDTQYF.

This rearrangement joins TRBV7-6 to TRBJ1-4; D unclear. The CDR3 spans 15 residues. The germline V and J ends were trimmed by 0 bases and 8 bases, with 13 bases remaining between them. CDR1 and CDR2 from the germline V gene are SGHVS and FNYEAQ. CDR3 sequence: CASSLAGLGREKLFF. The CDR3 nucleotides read TGTGCCAGCAGCTTAGCCGGACTCGGCCGGGAAAAACTGTTTTTT.

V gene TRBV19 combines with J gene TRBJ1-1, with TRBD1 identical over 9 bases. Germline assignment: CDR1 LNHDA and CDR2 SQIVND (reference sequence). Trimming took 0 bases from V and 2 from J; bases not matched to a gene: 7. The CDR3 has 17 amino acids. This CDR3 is CASSIEGQGTLNTEAFF. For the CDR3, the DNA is TGTGCCAGTAGTATAGAAGGACAGGGGACCCTTAACACTGAAGCTTTCTTT.

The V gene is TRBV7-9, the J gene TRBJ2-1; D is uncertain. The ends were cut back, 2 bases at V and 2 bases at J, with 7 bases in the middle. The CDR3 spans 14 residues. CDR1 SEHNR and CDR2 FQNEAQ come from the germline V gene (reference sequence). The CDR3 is CASSLIPPYNEQFF. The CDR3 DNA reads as TGTGCCAGCAGCTTAATTCCTCCCTACAATGAGCAGTTCTTC.

CDR3 sequence reads: CASSVGPRAGDTEAFF. CDR3 coding DNA: TGTGCCAGCAGCGTAGGGCCCCGAGCGGGGGACACTGAAGCTTTCTTT. The rearrangement uses TRBV9 and TRBJ1-1, with D possibly being TRBD1 (5 bases). The CDR3 is made up of 16 amino acids. Trimming shortened V by 0 bases and J by 3 bases, and 15 bases separated the two germline ends. Germline V lookup: CDR1 SGDLS, CDR2 YYNGEE.

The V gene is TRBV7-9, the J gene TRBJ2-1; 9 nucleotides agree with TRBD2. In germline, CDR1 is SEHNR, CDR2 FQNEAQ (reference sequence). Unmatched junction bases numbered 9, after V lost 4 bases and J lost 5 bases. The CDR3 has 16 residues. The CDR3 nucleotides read TGTGCCAGCAGCTCTAAGGGGCGGGGGGGGCACAATGAGCAGTTCTTC. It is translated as CASSSKGRGGHNEQFF.